These T cell receptor beta chains were read from a single sample in a study of prognosis after radiotherapy for stage I lung cancer. Each CDR3 protein is one row after TCRdb ran MiXCR on the multiplex PCR reads. Altogether about 59,000 distinct CDR3 sequences are present, roughly 29% being singletons, with the ten largest covering around 6.9%. Sequences were derived from PBMCs, sampled before or after stereotactic body radiation therapy (not recorded which). The receptor source for this set is a donor over 45 with non-small cell lung cancer. Each CDR3 is given with its conserved first and last residue. A D gene is named only where the DNA matches it firmly. Part of the rows lack a size; the others show once, few, many or a class for expanded clones.

clone size	J gene	D gene	V gene	CDR3 DNA	CDR3 protein
many	TRBJ1-1	.	TRBV2	TGTGCCAGCAGAAGTCAGCGGAACACTGAAGCTTTCTTT	CASRSQRNTEAFF
many	TRBJ1-5	TRBD1	TRBV15	TGTGCCACCAGCCCTACCCCGACAGGGGGATATCAGCCCCAGCATTTT	CATSPTPTGGYQPQHF
many	TRBJ1-4	TRBD1	TRBV20-1	TGCAGTGCTAGAGAGTTGACAGGGGCCGGTGAAAAACTGTTTTTT	CSARELTGAGEKLFF
many	TRBJ2-3	TRBD1	TRBV29-1	TGCAGCGTCCTCTTCGGGACAGGGGGCACAGATACGCAGTATTTT	CSVLFGTGGTDTQYF
many	TRBJ1-2	TRBD1	TRBV2	TGTGCCAGCGACAGGGACAGGGCCTTTTATGGCTACACCTTC	CASDRDRAFYGYTF
.	TRBJ2-2	.	TRBV5-1	TGCGCCAGCAGCTTGGGCTTACAGTCTGGGGACACCGGGGAGCTGTTTTTT	CASSLGLQSGDTGELFF
many	TRBJ2-2	.	TRBV19	TGTGCCAGTAGTATCGGGCAGGGAACCGGGGAGCTGTTTTTT	CASSIGQGTGELFF
.	TRBJ1-1	.	TRBV29-1	TGCAGCGTTGCCAGGGCCACTGAAGCTTTATTT	CSVARATEALF
.	TRBJ1-1	.	TRBV28	TGTGCCAGCAGTTTAGGTGGCGTGGCAGCCACTGAAGATTTCTTT	CASSLGGVAATEDFF
many	TRBJ1-2	TRBD1	TRBV4-3	TGCGCCAGCAGCCAAGATCGGACAGGGACCTATGGCTACACCTTC	CASSQDRTGTYGYTF
many	TRBJ2-5	.	TRBV12-5	TGTGCTAGTGGTGGGAAGGGGTACGGAAGGAAGACCCAGTACTTC	CASGGKGYGRKTQYF
.	TRBJ2-2	.	TRBV6-4	TGTGCCAGCAGTGACTCCCCTTTCGCGACACCGGAGCTGTTTTTT	CASSDSPFATPELFF
.	TRBJ1-6	.	TRBV9	TGTGCCAGCAGCCCCGACTCCACCACCTCACCCCTCCACTTT	CASSPDSTTSPLHF
many	TRBJ1-5	.	TRBV19	TGTGCCAGTAGTATAGTCGGACAGACTCAGCCCCAGCATTTT	CASSIVGQTQPQHF
many	TRBJ1-2	TRBD1	TRBV7-2	TGTGCCAGCAGCACCCGGACAGGGGGTGGCTACACCTTC	CASSTRTGGGYTF
many	TRBJ2-1	.	TRBV19	TGTGCCAGTAGTACGGGGGGCCCGGGGAATGAGCAGTTCTTC	CASSTGGPGNEQFF
many	TRBJ1-3	.	TRBV27	TGTGCCAGCAGTTTACGGTTCGGGGGCTCTGGAAACACCATATATTTT	CASSLRFGGSGNTIYF